This record concerns one TCR beta chain sequence. Trimming at V came to 1 base and at J to 2 bases, leaving 6 bases not matched to a gene. The V gene's germline CDR1 is SGHDT and CDR2 YYEEEE. The CDR3 runs 16 residues. This specimen belongs to a study of T cell clones after liver transplantation. Study-wide context: Pre-transplant mixed lymphocyte reactions yielded third-party-reactive TCRbeta sequences as comparators for graft-donor-reactive sequences. At least one year of complete immunosuppression withdrawal without enzymes over twice normal defined tolerance. Without induction therapy, subjects received standard immunosuppression until 12-24 months post-transplant.

Libraries were prepared by immunoSEQ multiplex PCR; TCRdb keeps only in-frame clonotypes and omits some of them. The sample has some 110,000 clones, roughly nine tenths seen once. This material consisted of CD4+ T cells from blood, taken 12 months after liver transplant. The receptor was isolated from a human patient who received a liver transplant. Some T cells may be the graft donor's. This chain links TRBV5-6 with TRBJ2-7, with 10 bases matching TRBD2. This CDR3 is CASSLSLAGVAYEQYF. The CDR3 nucleotides are TGTGCCAGCAGCTTGTCTCTAGCGGGAGTAGCCTACGAGCAGTACTTC.